Listed below are T cell receptor beta chains from one sample, sequenced in a study of blood T cell repertoires in COVID-19. TCRdb's copy holds only in-frame clones and misses some; the assay was immunoSEQ multiplex PCR. The sample holds under 150,000 clones; roughly 88% are singletons and the top ten take 0.95% to 1.5%. The sample taken for sequencing was PBMCs or T cells enriched from blood (not recorded which). The origin of the receptors is a woman in her 30s with acute COVID-19. CDR3s include the opening cysteine and the closing phenylalanine or tryptophan. Each record gives: J gene, V gene, D gene, CDR3 DNA, CDR3 protein. A D gene is named only where the DNA matches it firmly.

j_gene: TRBJ1-4
v_gene: TRBV19
d_gene: NA
CDR3nt: TGTGCCAGTAGTCTCCGGACGGGAAATGAAAAACTGTTTTTT
CDR3aa: CASSLRTGNEKLFF

j_gene: TRBJ2-7
v_gene: TRBV6-2/TRBV6-3
d_gene: TRBD2
CDR3nt: TGTGCCAGCAGTTCCCGACTAGCGGGCTCACCCTACGAGCAGTACTTC
CDR3aa: CASSSRLAGSPYEQYF

j_gene: TRBJ2-1
v_gene: TRBV5-4
d_gene: TRBD1
CDR3nt: TGTGCCAGCAGCCCCGGGACAGGGATCTACAATGAGCAGTTCTTC
CDR3aa: CASSPGTGIYNEQFF

j_gene: TRBJ1-2
v_gene: TRBV28
d_gene: TRBD1
CDR3nt: TGTGCCAGCAGCCCGGGGACAGGGAGCTATGGCTACACCTTC
CDR3aa: CASSPGTGSYGYTF

j_gene: TRBJ1-2
v_gene: TRBV5-1
d_gene: TRBD1
CDR3nt: TGCGCCAGCAGCTTGGCGGGACAGGACTATGGCTACACCTTC
CDR3aa: CASSLAGQDYGYTF

j_gene: TRBJ2-5
v_gene: TRBV6-2/TRBV6-3
d_gene: NA
CDR3nt: TGTGCCAGCAGTTCCACGGGAGAATGGGAGACCCAGTACTTC
CDR3aa: CASSSTGEWETQYF

j_gene: TRBJ1-4
v_gene: TRBV15
d_gene: NA
CDR3nt: TGTGCCACCAGCCCAGGGGCAACTAATGAAAAACTGTTTTTT
CDR3aa: CATSPGATNEKLFF

j_gene: TRBJ2-1
v_gene: TRBV27
d_gene: TRBD2
CDR3nt: TGTGCCAGCAGTTTCGGGTTAGCGGGAGTGGTGTTCTTC
CDR3aa: CASSFGLAGVVFF

j_gene: TRBJ1-5
v_gene: TRBV28
d_gene: NA
CDR3nt: TGTGCCAGCCGGACAAGTCCCATCATCCAGCCCCAGCATTTT
CDR3aa: CASRTSPIIQPQHF

j_gene: TRBJ1-2
v_gene: TRBV6-5
d_gene: TRBD1
CDR3nt: TGTGCCAGCACACATTTTGGGACAGGATATGGCTACACCTTC
CDR3aa: CASTHFGTGYGYTF

j_gene: TRBJ2-3
v_gene: TRBV28
d_gene: NA
CDR3nt: TGTGCCAGCGGGGGTTGGGAGGAAGGTGAGGTAACGCAGTATTTT
CDR3aa: CASGGWEEGEVTQYF